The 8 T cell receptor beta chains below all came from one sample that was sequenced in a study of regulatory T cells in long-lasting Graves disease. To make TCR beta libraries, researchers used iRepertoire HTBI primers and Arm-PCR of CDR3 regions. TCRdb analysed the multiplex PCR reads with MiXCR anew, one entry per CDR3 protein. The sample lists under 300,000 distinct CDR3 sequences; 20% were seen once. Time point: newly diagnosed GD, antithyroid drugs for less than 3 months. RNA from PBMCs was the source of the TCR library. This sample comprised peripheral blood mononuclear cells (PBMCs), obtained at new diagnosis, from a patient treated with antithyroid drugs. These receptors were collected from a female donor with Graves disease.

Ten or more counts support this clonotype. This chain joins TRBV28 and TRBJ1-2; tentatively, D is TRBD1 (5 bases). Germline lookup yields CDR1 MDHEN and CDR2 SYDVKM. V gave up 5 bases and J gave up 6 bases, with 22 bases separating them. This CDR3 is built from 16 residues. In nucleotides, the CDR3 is TGTGCCAGCAGTCTACGCCAGGGACCAGCGGCGAATGGCTACACCTTC. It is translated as CASSLRQGPAANGYTF.

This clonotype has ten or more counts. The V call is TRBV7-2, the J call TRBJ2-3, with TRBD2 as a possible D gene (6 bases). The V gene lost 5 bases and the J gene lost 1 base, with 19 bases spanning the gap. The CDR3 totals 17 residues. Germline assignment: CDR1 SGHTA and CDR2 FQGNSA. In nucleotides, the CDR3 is TGTGCCAGCAGCCCCCGCGGAGGGGTCAGACGCACAGATACGCAGTATTTT. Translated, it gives CASSPRGGVRRTDTQYF.

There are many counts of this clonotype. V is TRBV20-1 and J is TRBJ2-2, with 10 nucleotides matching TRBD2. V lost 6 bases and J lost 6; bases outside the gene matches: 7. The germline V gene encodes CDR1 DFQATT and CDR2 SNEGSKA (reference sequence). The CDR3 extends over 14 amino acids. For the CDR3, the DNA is TGCAGTGCGTACCCTAGCGGGGGCCCCGGGGAGCTGTTTTTT. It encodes CSAYPSGGPGELFF.

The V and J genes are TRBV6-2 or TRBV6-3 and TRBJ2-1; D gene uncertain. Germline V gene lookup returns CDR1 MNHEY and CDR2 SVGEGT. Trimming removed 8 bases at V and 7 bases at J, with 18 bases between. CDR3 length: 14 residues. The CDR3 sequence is CASLDRAFLNEQFF. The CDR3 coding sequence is TGTGCCAGCTTAGACCGTGCTTTTTTGAATGAGCAGTTCTTC.

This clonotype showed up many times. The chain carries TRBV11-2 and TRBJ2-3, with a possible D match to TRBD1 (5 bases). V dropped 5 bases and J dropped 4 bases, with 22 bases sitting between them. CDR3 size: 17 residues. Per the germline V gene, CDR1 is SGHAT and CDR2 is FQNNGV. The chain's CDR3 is CASSRQMGRTVPDTQYF. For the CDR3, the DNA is TGTGCCAGCAGCCGACAAATGGGGCGCACAGTACCAGATACGCAGTATTTT.

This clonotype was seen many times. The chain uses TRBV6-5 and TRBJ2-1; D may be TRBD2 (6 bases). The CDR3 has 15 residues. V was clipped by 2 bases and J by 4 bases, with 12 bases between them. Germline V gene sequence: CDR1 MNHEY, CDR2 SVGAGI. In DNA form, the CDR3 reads TGTGCCAGCAGTTACCGGGCTAGCGCATACAATGAGCAGTTCTTC. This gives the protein CASSYRASAYNEQFF.

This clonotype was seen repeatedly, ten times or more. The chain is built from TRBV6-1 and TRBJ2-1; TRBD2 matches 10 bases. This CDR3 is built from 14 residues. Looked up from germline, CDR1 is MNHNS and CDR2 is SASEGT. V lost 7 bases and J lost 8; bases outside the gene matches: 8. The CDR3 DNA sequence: TGTGCCAGCATCTTGGGACTAGCGAAGGATGAGCAGTTCTTC. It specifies CASILGLAKDEQFF.

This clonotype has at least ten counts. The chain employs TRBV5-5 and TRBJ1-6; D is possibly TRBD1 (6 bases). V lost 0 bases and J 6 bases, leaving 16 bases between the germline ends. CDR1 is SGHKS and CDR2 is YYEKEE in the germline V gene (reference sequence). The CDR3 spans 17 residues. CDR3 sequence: CASSLEQGGRGNSPLHF. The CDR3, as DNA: TGTGCCAGCAGCTTGGAACAGGGAGGAAGAGGTAATTCACCCCTCCACTTT.